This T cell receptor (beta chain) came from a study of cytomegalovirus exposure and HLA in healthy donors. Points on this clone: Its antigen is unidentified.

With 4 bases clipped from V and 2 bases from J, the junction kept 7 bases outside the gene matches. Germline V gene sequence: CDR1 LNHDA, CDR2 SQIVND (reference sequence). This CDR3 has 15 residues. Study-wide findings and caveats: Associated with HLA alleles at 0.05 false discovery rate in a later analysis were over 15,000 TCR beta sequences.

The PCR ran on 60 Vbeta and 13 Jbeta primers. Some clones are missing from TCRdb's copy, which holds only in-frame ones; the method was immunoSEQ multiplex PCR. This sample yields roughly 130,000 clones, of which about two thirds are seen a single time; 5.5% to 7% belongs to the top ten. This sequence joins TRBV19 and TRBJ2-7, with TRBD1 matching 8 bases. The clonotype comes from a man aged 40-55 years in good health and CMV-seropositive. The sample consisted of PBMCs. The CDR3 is CASSNLDRAPYEQYF. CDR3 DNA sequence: TGTGCCAGTAGTAACCTGGACAGGGCGCCCTACGAGCAGTACTTC. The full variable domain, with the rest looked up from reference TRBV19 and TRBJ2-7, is DGGITQSPKYLFRKEGQNVTLSCEQNLNHDAMYWYRQDPGQGLRLIYYSQIVNDFQKGDIAEGYSVSREKKESFPLTVTSAQKNPTAFYLCASSNLDRAPYEQYFGPGTRLTVT.